The 20 T cell receptor beta chains below all came from one sample that was sequenced in a study of T cell clonality in common variable immunodeficiency. Profiling relied on immunoSEQ multiplex PCR, and the TCRdb table lists in-frame clones only, not all of them. The sample includes about 74,000 clones, none of them occurring once. Sequenced sample: peripheral blood mononuclear cells. The receptors shown here come from a person aged 18 to 70 in good health.

This clone has ten or more counts. The CDR3 is cut off 3 residues early in the read; its end comes from the germline J gene. This sequence joins TRBV7-2 and TRBJ2-7, with 8 bases that match TRBD2. The ends lost 0 bases at V and 2 bases at J; junction bases unmatched: 6. Germline CDR1 and CDR2: SGHTA and FQGNSA. The CDR3 has 16 amino acids. The CDR3 loop reads CASSLAAVAGTYEQYF. The part of the CDR3 DNA that was read is TGTGCCAGCAGCTTAGCGGCGGTAGCGGGGACCTACGAG.

At least ten counts were recorded for this clone. The read falls 3 residues short of the CDR3 end, and the missing part is taken from the germline J gene. The chain recombines TRBV10-1 with TRBJ2-3; 7 bases match TRBD2. Germline CDR1 and CDR2: WNHNN and SYGVQD (reference sequence). V was clipped by 0 bases and J by 2 bases; unmatched bases: 8. The CDR3 covers 17 residues. The sequenced part of the CDR3 DNA is TGCGCCAGCAGTGAGTCGGCTGGACTAGGGGACACAGATACG. This translates into CASSESAGLGDTDT. The whole CDR3 protein reads CASSESAGLGDTDTQYF.

The table lists this clone with many counts. The observed sequence ends 3 residues before the CDR3 terminus, with the missing tail filled in from the germline J gene. The J gene is TRBJ2-1, the V gene TRBV7-3; 8 nucleotides agree with TRBD1. Trimming took 6 bases from V and 8 from J; bases not matched to a gene: 6. This CDR3 contains 13 residues. Germline V CDR1 and CDR2: SGHTA, FQGTGA. This CDR3 is CASSPDRGDEQFF. The CDR3 DNA, read in part, is TGTGCCAGCAGTCCCGACAGGGGCGATGAG. The full variable domain, rest sourced from reference TRBV7-3 and TRBJ2-1, is GAGVSQTPSNKVTEKGKYVELRCDPISGHTALYWYRQSLGQGPEFLIYFQGTGAADDSGLPNDRFFAVRPEGSVSTLKIQRTERGDSAVYLCASSPDRGDEQFFGPGTRLTVL.

This clone was detected many times. The sequenced fragment ends 3 residues before the CDR3 boundary, so the rest is inferred from the germline J gene. The chain carries TRBV10-3 and TRBJ2-7, with 10 bases that match TRBD1. The V gene end was trimmed by 6 bases and the J gene end by 3 bases; junction bases not matched to a gene: 5. Germline V lookup: CDR1 ENHRY, CDR2 SYGVKD. The CDR3 is made up of 14 amino acids. CDR3 DNA (partial): TGTGCCATCAGCCGGGACAGGGGTGTCTACGAG. Translating it yields CAISRDRGVYE. The CDR3 in its entirety is CAISRDRGVYEQYF.

In this sample, this clone turned up many times. With the read ending 3 residues before the CDR3 end, the germline J gene is used to fill in that end. This chain uses TRBV7-2 with TRBJ1-1; 7 positions match TRBD1. The ends lost 5 bases at V and 2 bases at J; junction bases unmatched: 5. Germline V gene data show CDR1 as SGHTA and CDR2 as FQGNSA. The CDR3 contains 14 residues. The part of the CDR3 DNA that was read is TGTGCCAGCAGCCTACAGGGGCCAAACACTGAA. Amino acids: CASSLQGPNTE. The entire CDR3 is CASSLQGPNTEAFF. The full variable domain, rest sourced from reference TRBV7-2 and TRBJ1-1, is GAGVSQSPSNKVTEKGKDVELRCDPISGHTALYWYRQSLGQGLEFLIYFQGNSAPDKSGLPSDRFSAERTGGSVSTLTIQRTQQEDSAVYLCASSLQGPNTEAFFGQGTRLTVV.

In its sample, this clone was seen many times. Read data end 3 residues before the CDR3 end; the end is taken from the germline J gene. The V call is TRBV10-3, the J call TRBJ1-5, with D possibly being TRBD1 (5 bases). Trimming cost V 1 base and J 1 base, with 8 bases left between them. Germline CDR1 and CDR2: ENHRY and SYGVKD. This CDR3 contains 15 residues. The CDR3 sequence is CAISEWDSSNQPQHF. The CDR3 bases that were read are TGTGCCATCAGTGAGTGGGACTCGAGCAATCAGCCC.

This clone was observed many times. The read gets to within 3 residues of the CDR3 end, and the germline J gene fills in the rest. The genes are TRBV19 and TRBJ1-1, with D unclear. CDR1 LNHDA and CDR2 SQIVND come from the germline V gene (reference sequence). Trimming stripped 2 bases from V and 2 bases from J, with 6 bases between. The CDR3 extends over 13 amino acids. The CDR3 is CASSINGNTEAFF. CDR3 DNA, as far as it was read: TGTGCCAGTAGTATAAACGGTAACACTGAA.

The sample holds many counts of this clone. This CDR3 is CSARAGSGHTDTQYF. Partial CDR3 DNA: TGCAGTGCTAGAGCCGGTAGCGGACACACAGATACG. The chain employs TRBV20-1 and TRBJ2-3, with TRBD2 as a possible D gene (6 bases). The read terminates 3 residues ahead of where the CDR3 ends, so the germline J gene completes it. Trimming pared 1 base from V and 2 bases from J, leaving 13 bases between. CDR1 and CDR2 from the germline V gene are DFQATT and SNEGSKA (reference sequence). This CDR3 is built from 15 residues.

In this sample, this clone turned up a few times. The missing CDR3 end, 3 residues past where the read stops, is filled in from the germline J gene. This rearrangement joins TRBV7-2 to TRBJ1-5, with 7 positions matching TRBD1. Per germline, CDR1 SGHTA and CDR2 FQGNSA. Trimming removed 5 bases from V and 2 bases from J; junction bases left unmatched: 6. The CDR3 sequence is 15 residues long. Incomplete CDR3 DNA: TGTGCCAGCAGCCCTGACAGGGCCGGCAATCAGCCC. It is translated as CASSPDRAGNQP. In full, the CDR3 is CASSPDRAGNQPQHF.

This clone was seen many times. The CDR3 end is not reached by the read, which stops 3 residues before it; the germline J gene fills it in. The chain combines TRBV19 with TRBJ2-3, with TRBD2 matching over 9 bases. The V gene's germline CDR1 is LNHDA and CDR2 SQIVND (reference sequence). CDR3 length equals 17 residues. V shed 1 base, J shed 4 bases, and the junction held 9 bases outside the gene matches. The part of the CDR3 DNA that was read is TGTGCCAGTAGTATAGGTAGTAGCGGGAGTAGGCCAGATACG. This encodes CASSIGSSGSRPDT. The CDR3 in full is CASSIGSSGSRPDTQYF.

This clone has a count of ten or more. The read falls 3 residues short of the CDR3 end, and the missing part is taken from the germline J gene. Other nucleotide sequences from this sample produce the same CDR3. The rearrangement uses TRBV6-2 or TRBV6-3 and TRBJ2-7, with TRBD2 matching over 8 bases. V gave up 2 bases and J gave up 2 bases; unmatched junction bases: 2. CDR1 and CDR2 (germline): MNHEY, SVGEGT. The CDR3 length is 14 residues. CDR3 DNA, as far as it was read: TGTGCCAGCAGTTACACTAGCGGAGCCTACGAG. Translating it yields CASSYTSGAYE. The entire CDR3 reads CASSYTSGAYEQYF.

This clone has just a few counts. Coverage ceases 3 residues before the CDR3 finishes, and the germline J gene fills in the end. The V call is TRBV6-4, the J call TRBJ2-3, with D perhaps matching TRBD1 (6 bases). Trimming removed 0 bases from V and 4 bases from J, with 11 bases in between. From germline, CDR1 is MRHNA and CDR2 SNTAGT. This CDR3 has 15 amino acids. CDR3 amino acids: CASSDSSRGADTQYF. Incomplete CDR3 DNA: TGTGCCAGCAGTGACTCCAGCAGGGGAGCAGATACG.

This clone has at least ten counts. The read falls 3 residues short of the CDR3 end, and the missing part is taken from the germline J gene. At the DNA level, this CDR3 is encoded by other sequences in the same sample as well. This chain joins TRBV7-2 and TRBJ2-3; the D gene is possibly TRBD1 (5 bases). Germline V lookup: CDR1 SGHTA, CDR2 FQGNSA. The ends were cut back, 6 bases at V and 4 bases at J, with 11 bases in the middle. The CDR3 has 13 residues. The DNA read from the CDR3 is TGTGCCAGCAGTCCACAGGTCCCAGATACG. As protein: CASSPQVPDT. The full-length CDR3 reads as CASSPQVPDTQYF.

As concerns this clone: The sequence runs out 3 residues before the end of the CDR3; the remainder is reconstructed from the germline J gene. This rearrangement joins TRBV29-1 to TRBJ1-5, with a possible D match to TRBD1 (5 bases). The CDR3 contains 13 residues. V gave up 4 bases and J gave up 3 bases, with 10 bases separating them. The germline V gene encodes CDR1 SQVTM and CDR2 ANQGSEA. CDR3 DNA (partial): TGCAGCGTTGGAGGCAGGGACAATCAGCCC. Its protein is CSVGGRDNQP. The CDR3 in full is CSVGGRDNQPQHF.

This clone has ten or more counts. The read ends 3 residues early relative to the CDR3; the germline J gene fills the gap. V gene TRBV30 combines with J gene TRBJ2-3, with D perhaps TRBD1 (6 bases). The germline gives CDR1 GTSNPN, CDR2 SVGIG (reference sequence). This CDR3 has 14 amino acids. The V gene lost 3 bases and the J gene lost 6 bases, with 16 bases spanning the gap. CDR3 residues: CAWSPRGFIDTQYF. CDR3 DNA (partial): TGTGCCTGGAGCCCCAGGGGTTTTATTGATACG. Combining the CDR3 with reference TRBV30 and TRBJ2-3 gives the whole variable domain SQTIHQWPATLVQPVGSPLSLECTVEGTSNPNLYWYRQAAGRGLQLLFYSVGIGQISSEVPQNLSASRPQDRQFILSSKKLLLSDSGFYLCAWSPRGFIDTQYFGPGTRLTVL.

In its sample, this clone was seen many times. The read ends 3 residues early relative to the CDR3; the germline J gene fills the gap. This sequence joins TRBV29-1 and TRBJ2-5; D gene unclear. Looked up from germline, CDR1 is SQVTM and CDR2 is ANQGSEA. This CDR3 contains 14 residues. Trimming shortened V by 4 bases and J by 2 bases, and 14 bases separated the two germline ends. The sequenced part of the CDR3 DNA is TGCAGCGTTGTGAACCCGCGCCCTCAAGAGACC. This codes for CSVVNPRPQET. The whole CDR3 protein reads CSVVNPRPQETQYF.

This clone occurred many times. The read ends 3 residues before the CDR3 terminus; that terminus is restored from the germline J gene. The chain uses TRBV5-1 and TRBJ2-3; possible D gene TRBD2, 5 bases. CDR3 length: 14 amino acids. Trimming removed 2 bases at V and 1 base at J, with 8 bases between. Germline CDR1 reads SGHRS; CDR2 reads YFSETQ. The covered CDR3 bases are TGCGCCAGCAGCTTTGGACTTGGCACAGATACG. Its protein is CASSFGLGTDT. From start to end, the CDR3 is CASSFGLGTDTQYF.

This clone was picked up many times. CDR3 amino acids: CASSEDRYSYEQYF. Partial CDR3 DNA: TGTGCCAGCAGTGAAGACAGGTACTCCTACGAG. The chain employs TRBV6-1 and TRBJ2-7; possible D gene TRBD1, 5 bases. From the germline J gene comes the end of the CDR3, since the read stops 3 residues before it. CDR3 length equals 14 residues. Trimming left V 1 base short and J 0 bases short, with 7 bases between. Germline V gene data show CDR1 as MNHNS and CDR2 as SASEGT.

This clone was counted many times. Relative to the germline gene, one junction end is altered; a read error may explain this. The part of the CDR3 DNA that was read is TGTGCTAGCAGCTCAAAGGTGGGGAGTAGGGGGCAGCCC. This codes for CASSSKVGSRGQP. The CDR3, in full, reads CASSSKVGSRGQPQHF. The chain is built from TRBV7-7 and TRBJ1-5, with a weak D call TRBD1 (6 bases). The sequence runs out 3 residues before the end of the CDR3; the remainder is reconstructed from the germline J gene. Germline V gene sequence: CDR1 SSHAT, CDR2 FNYEAQ (reference sequence). There are 16 residues in the CDR3.

This clone occurred many times. The read halts 3 residues ahead of the CDR3 end, with the missing end drawn from the germline J gene. The chain is built from TRBV6-1 and TRBJ2-3; 7 bases align to TRBD1. V dropped 0 bases and J dropped 4; count of bases not matched to a gene: 4. CDR3 length: 15 residues. CDR1 and CDR2 from the germline V gene are MNHNS and SASEGT. Partial CDR3 DNA: TGTGCCAGCAGTGAAGCAGGGGGCATCGCAGATACG. The encoded protein is CASSEAGGIADT. Given in full, the CDR3 is CASSEAGGIADTQYF.